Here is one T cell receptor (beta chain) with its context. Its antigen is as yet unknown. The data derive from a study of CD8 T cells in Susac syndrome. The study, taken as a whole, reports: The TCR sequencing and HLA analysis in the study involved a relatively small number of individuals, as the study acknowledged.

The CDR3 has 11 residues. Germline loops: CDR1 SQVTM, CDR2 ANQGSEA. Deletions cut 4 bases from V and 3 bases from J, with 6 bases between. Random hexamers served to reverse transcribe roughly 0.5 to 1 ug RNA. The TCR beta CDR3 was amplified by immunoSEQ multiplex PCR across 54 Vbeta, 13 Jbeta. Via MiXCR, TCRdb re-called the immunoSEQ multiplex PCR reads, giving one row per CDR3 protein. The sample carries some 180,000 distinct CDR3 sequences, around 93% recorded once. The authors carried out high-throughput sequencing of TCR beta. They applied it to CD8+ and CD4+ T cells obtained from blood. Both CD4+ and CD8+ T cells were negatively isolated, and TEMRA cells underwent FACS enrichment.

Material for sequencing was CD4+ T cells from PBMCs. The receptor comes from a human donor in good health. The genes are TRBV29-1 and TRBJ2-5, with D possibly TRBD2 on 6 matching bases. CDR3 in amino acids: CSVGREETQYF. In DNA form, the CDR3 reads TGCAGCGTTGGGAGGGAAGAGACCCAGTACTTC. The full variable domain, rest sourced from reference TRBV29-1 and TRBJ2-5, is SAVISQKPSRDICQRGTSLTIQCQVDSQVTMMFWYRQQPGQSLTLIATANQGSEATYESGFVIDKFPISRPNLTFSTLTVSNMSPEDSSIYLCSVGREETQYFGPGTRLLVL.